A single sample is the source of the 30 T cell receptor beta chains below, sequenced in a study of technical replicates of blood from a few donors. Generated by immunoSEQ multiplex PCR, the TCRdb table keeps only in-frame clones and is missing some. Seen here are around 90,000 clones, around 94% observed once, and the top ten hold about 0.26%. Sequencing was done on a sample of T cells isolated from PBMCs. Every receptor here comes from a human donor in good health.

The genes are TRBV18 and TRBJ2-3; D might be TRBD2 (5 bases). This CDR3 region has 14 residues. The germline CDR1 and CDR2 sequences are KGHSH and LQKENI. Trimming took 3 bases from V and 3 from J, leaving 10 bases between them. For the CDR3, the DNA is TGTGCCAGCTCACCGTGGGAGCGAACAGATACGCAGTATTTT. Protein product: CASSPWERTDTQYF.

This chain links TRBV7-9 with TRBJ2-7, with D possibly matching TRBD2 (6 bases). CDR1 is SEHNR and CDR2 is FQNEAQ in the germline V gene (reference sequence). This CDR3 spans 15 amino acids. V was clipped by 1 base and J by 5 bases, with 15 bases between them. CDR3 sequence reads: CASSLVAGRADEQYF. CDR3 DNA sequence: TGTGCCAGCAGCTTAGTTGCGGGACGGGCTGACGAGCAGTACTTC.

The CDR3 region has the DNA TGTGCCAGCAGTTGGACTAGCACAGATACGCAGTATTTT. This encodes CASSWTSTDTQYF. This chain joins TRBV6-5 and TRBJ2-3, with a weak D call TRBD2 (5 bases). The germline CDR1 and CDR2 sequences are MNHEY and SVGAGI. CDR3 size: 13 residues. V was clipped by 4 bases and J by 0 bases, with 5 bases between them.

The chain links TRBV6-1 to TRBJ1-1; a weak D match, TRBD1 (5 bases). CDR3 size: 14 residues. Germline loops: CDR1 MNHNS, CDR2 SASEGT. Deletions cut 7 bases from V and 5 bases from J, with 17 bases between. The CDR3 here is CASKALGGLTEAFF. In nucleotides, the CDR3 is TGTGCCAGCAAGGCTCTGGGGGGGTTGACTGAAGCTTTCTTT.

The rearrangement uses TRBV6-5 and TRBJ2-1; possibly TRBD2 for D (5 bases). The V end was cut by 3 bases, the J end by 3 bases, with 12 bases between. Per the germline V gene, CDR1 is MNHEY and CDR2 is SVGAGI. This CDR3 region has 15 residues. The CDR3 reads CASSYKASSYNEQFF. The CDR3 DNA reads as TGTGCCAGCAGTTATAAGGCTAGCAGCTACAATGAGCAGTTCTTC.

V usage is TRBV28 and J usage is TRBJ2-7; possibly TRBD2 for D (6 bases). From germline, CDR1 is MDHEN and CDR2 SYDVKM. The ends were cut back, 2 bases at V and 1 base at J, with 12 bases in the middle. The CDR3 consists of 15 residues. In DNA, the CDR3 is TGTGCCAGCAGTTTAGCCGGAGGGGAATCCTACGAGCAGTACTTC. Translation gives CASSLAGGESYEQYF.

The chain links TRBV7-6 to TRBJ2-2; a weak D match, TRBD2 (5 bases). Germline V gene data show CDR1 as SGHVS and CDR2 as FNYEAQ. V was shortened by 6 bases and J by 0 bases, with 14 bases between the two germline ends. The CDR3 is 16 amino acids. The CDR3 is CASSLRVASNTGELFF. In nucleotides, the CDR3 is TGTGCCAGCAGTCTCCGGGTAGCGTCGAACACCGGGGAGCTGTTTTTT.

This sequence joins TRBV27 and TRBJ1-2; 8 nucleotides line up with TRBD1. After removal of 3 bases from V and 7 bases from J, the junction contained 4 bases not matched to a gene. This CDR3 comprises 13 residues. Germline assignment: CDR1 MNHEY and CDR2 SMNVEV (reference sequence). CDR3 region: CASSFGQGFGYTF. Here the CDR3 DNA reads TGTGCCAGCAGTTTCGGACAGGGCTTTGGCTACACCTTC.

The chain has TRBV2 and TRBJ1-3; D possibly corresponds to TRBD1 (6 bases). CDR1 is SNHLY and CDR2 is FYNNEI in the germline V gene. Trimming removed 2 bases at V and 4 bases at J, with 6 bases between. CDR3 length: 13 amino acids. The CDR3 DNA is TGTGCCAGCAGTGAACAGGGGGGAAACACCATATATTTT. This gives the protein CASSEQGGNTIYF.

The chain couples TRBV28 to TRBJ1-1; D not resolved. V gave up 6 bases and J gave up 2 bases, with 4 bases separating them. The CDR3 consists of 11 residues. Germline lookup yields CDR1 MDHEN and CDR2 SYDVKM. In nucleotides, the CDR3 is TGTGCCAGCAGAACAAACACTGAAGCTTTCTTT. Amino acid sequence: CASRTNTEAFF.

V is TRBV18 and J is TRBJ2-7; no firm D call. This CDR3 is 15 amino acids long. With 2 bases removed from V and 2 bases from J, the gap between germline ends came to 13 bases. CDR1 is KGHSH, CDR2 LQKENI, per germline. CDR3 DNA sequence: TGTGCCAGCTCACCAGGGTCAGGCGTGCCCTACGAGCAGTACTTC. Its protein is CASSPGSGVPYEQYF.

CDR3 coding DNA: TGTGCCAGTAGTCTACAGGATCACTCTGGAAACACCATATATTTT. The encoded protein is CASSLQDHSGNTIYF. V gene TRBV19 combines with J gene TRBJ1-3, with a possible D match to TRBD1 (5 bases). Trimming took off 5 bases at V and 0 bases at J, with 11 bases between the two ends. The CDR3 is made up of 15 amino acids. Germline CDR1 LNHDA, CDR2 SQIVND (reference sequence).

The genes are TRBV7-8 and TRBJ2-7, with 9 nucleotides matching TRBD1. V trimming: 6 bases; J trimming: 1 base; junction bases outside the gene matches: 7. The CDR3 is made up of 15 amino acids. Germline V CDR1 and CDR2: SGHVS, FQNEAQ. As DNA, the CDR3 is TGTGCCAGCAGGAGAGCGGGACAGGGATCCTACGAGCAGTACTTC. Protein sequence: CASRRAGQGSYEQYF.

This chain uses TRBV6-6 with TRBJ2-1; 14 bases fit TRBD2. Trimming took 5 bases from V and 9 from J; bases not matched to a gene: 9. Germline loops: CDR1 MNHNY, CDR2 SVGAGI (reference sequence). There are 16 residues in the CDR3. CDR3 region: CASSPPTSGRVREQFF. DNA for the CDR3: TGTGCCAGCAGTCCACCGACTAGCGGGAGGGTCCGTGAGCAGTTCTTC.

The chain uses TRBV2 and TRBJ2-5; no reliable D call. CDR3 size: 14 residues. V was trimmed by 3 bases and J by 0 bases, leaving 8 bases between them. The V gene's germline CDR1 is SNHLY and CDR2 FYNNEI. The CDR3 sequence: CASSDTRYQETQYF. The CDR3 DNA follows: TGTGCCAGCAGTGACACGAGGTACCAAGAGACCCAGTACTTC.

This chain links TRBV6-1 with TRBJ1-1; D might be TRBD1 (5 bases). Germline CDR1 reads MNHNS; CDR2 reads SASEGT. V was cut by 2 bases and J by 6 bases, with 13 bases left in between. The CDR3 runs to 14 residues. CDR3 loop: CASSERDAGPEAFF. Here the CDR3 DNA reads TGTGCCAGCAGTGAAAGGGATGCAGGGCCTGAAGCTTTCTTT.

J is TRBJ1-1 and V is TRBV28; 8 nucleotides line up with TRBD1. The CDR3 loop spans 11 amino acids. The V segment lost 10 bases and the J segment 8 bases; nucleotides outside the gene matches: 6. From germline, CDR1 is MDHEN and CDR2 SYDVKM. The CDR3 coding sequence is TGTGCCATCCAGACAGGGGCGGAAGCTTTCTTT. Its protein product is CAIQTGAEAFF.

This clone has only one observation. The gene calls are TRBV7-9 and TRBJ2-5; the match to TRBD1 covers 11 bases. The CDR3 loop spans 15 amino acids. J was trimmed by 5 bases and V by 6 bases; bases with no gene match: 8. Germline assignment: CDR1 SEHNR and CDR2 FQNEAQ (reference sequence). In DNA, the CDR3 is TGTGCCAGCAGTAATGGACAGGGGGCCGGGGAGACCCAGTACTTC. Encoded protein: CASSNGQGAGETQYF.

The chain recombines TRBV29-1 with TRBJ2-6, with TRBD1 identical over 10 bases. Germline loops: CDR1 SQVTM, CDR2 ANQGSEA. This CDR3 region has 15 residues. J gave up 1 base and V 5 bases, and 2 bases lay outside the gene matches. The CDR3: CSVRQGASGANVLTF. The CDR3 DNA follows: TGCAGCGTTAGACAGGGGGCTTCTGGGGCCAACGTCCTGACTTTC.

This chain links TRBV28 with TRBJ1-5; 10 bases fit TRBD1. The CDR3 consists of 16 residues. The germline gives CDR1 MDHEN, CDR2 SYDVKM. The V gene end was trimmed by 5 bases and the J gene end by 11 bases; junction bases not matched to a gene: 15. CDR3 nucleotide sequence: TGTGCCAGCAGTAGTCCCGGGACAGGGGTGATTTGGTCCCAGCATTTT. It encodes CASSSPGTGVIWSQHF.

V gene TRBV27 combines with J gene TRBJ2-7; D perhaps matches TRBD1 (6 bases). Germline values: CDR1 MNHEY, CDR2 SMNVEV (reference sequence). The CDR3 totals 12 residues. V was shortened by 6 bases and J by 5 bases, with 11 bases between the two germline ends. The DNA of the CDR3 is TGTGCCAGCAGACAGGGCCCCCACGAGCAGTACTTC. This codes for CASRQGPHEQYF.

This clone appeared once. The chain joins TRBV4-1 to TRBJ1-4; D remains unclear. Between the trimmed V and J ends, which lost 2 bases and 8 bases, there was a span of 9 bases. Germline V gene lookup returns CDR1 MGHRA and CDR2 YSYEKL. The CDR3 extends over 13 amino acids. DNA for the CDR3: TGCGCCAGCAGCCAAACCGTCGGGGAAAAACTGTTTTTT. It translates to CASSQTVGEKLFF.

This chain joins TRBV4-1 and TRBJ1-2, with no clear D. Trimming took 4 bases from V and 6 from J, leaving 15 bases between them. Germline V gives CDR1 MGHRA, CDR2 YSYEKL. This CDR3 comprises 14 residues. The CDR3 region is CASSPRVGDDGYTF. The DNA for the CDR3 is TGCGCCAGCAGCCCCCGTGTCGGGGATGATGGCTACACCTTC.

In DNA, the CDR3 is TGTGCCAGTGGGGCCACAAATGAGCAGTTCTTC. Protein: CASGATNEQFF. The rearrangement uses TRBV19 and TRBJ2-1; D might be TRBD1 (5 bases). In germline, CDR1 is LNHDA, CDR2 SQIVND (reference sequence). The CDR3 covers 11 residues. V gave up 8 bases and J gave up 7 bases, with 9 bases separating them.

This rearrangement joins TRBV11-2 to TRBJ1-1, with D unclear. CDR3 length: 14 amino acids. The germline gives CDR1 SGHAT, CDR2 FQNNGV. Deletions cut 0 bases from V and 3 bases from J, with 8 bases between. The CDR3 is CASSLDEVDTEAFF. CDR3 in DNA: TGTGCCAGCAGCTTAGATGAGGTGGACACTGAAGCTTTCTTT.

This chain connects TRBV7-2 to TRBJ2-7; 9 nucleotides align to TRBD1. V gave up 5 bases and J gave up 2 bases; unmatched junction bases: 16. There are 18 residues in the CDR3. Germline CDR1 reads SGHTA; CDR2 reads FQGNSA. CDR3 residues: CASSPNPNYGTGTYEQYF. The CDR3 nucleotides are TGTGCCAGCAGCCCCAACCCTAATTACGGGACAGGGACCTACGAGCAGTACTTC.

The V gene is TRBV10-3, the J gene TRBJ2-7; 11 positions match TRBD1. The trim removed 10 bases at V and 11 bases at J, leaving 10 bases unmatched. The CDR3 has 12 residues. Per the germline V gene, CDR1 is ENHRY and CDR2 is SYGVKD. The CDR3 bases are TGTGCCAGTCGGACAGGGGGCGGCTCGGAGTACTTC. Protein sequence: CASRTGGGSEYF.

The chain uses TRBV19 and TRBJ2-2, with 8 bases aligning to TRBD1. This CDR3 is 15 amino acids long. Germline values: CDR1 LNHDA, CDR2 SQIVND (reference sequence). V shed 3 bases, J shed 6 bases, and the junction held 6 bases outside the gene matches. CDR3 nucleotide sequence: TGTGCCAGTAGTATCAGGGGGCCGGCGTCCGGGGAGCTGTTTTTT. This translates into CASSIRGPASGELFF.

The chain joins TRBV11-1 to TRBJ2-3; 10 bases fit TRBD1. The CDR3 is made up of 16 amino acids. Germline trimming cut 4 bases from V and 6 bases from J; bases unmatched to any gene: 10. Germline loops: CDR1 SGHAT, CDR2 FQDESV (reference sequence). The CDR3 loop reads CASSWTDRGNSDTQYF. The CDR3 DNA sequence: TGTGCCAGCAGCTGGACGGACAGGGGGAATTCCGATACGCAGTATTTT.

Only one count was recorded for this clone. Here the CDR3 reads CASSRNIAGGLNEQYF. The CDR3 DNA follows: TGCGCCAGCAGCCGGAATATAGCGGGGGGGCTTAACGAGCAGTACTTC. The chain employs TRBV4-1 and TRBJ2-7; the match to TRBD2 covers 11 bases. The CDR3 is 16 residues long. Losses at the gene ends were 4 bases for V and 5 bases for J; bases not matched to a gene: 10. The germline V gene encodes CDR1 MGHRA and CDR2 YSYEKL.